This T cell receptor (beta chain) was sequenced during a study of control samples from healthy donors and cancer patients. Profiled with immunoSEQ multiplex PCR; TCRdb holds only in-frame clones, not every one. The sample records 57,000 or so clones, 94% being singletons. Trimming left V 0 bases short and J 2 bases short, with 14 bases between. CDR1 KGHSH and CDR2 LQKENI come from the germline V gene. The CDR3 consists of 17 residues. The TCR comes from a man aged 25 to 40 in good health. Sequencing was performed on blood. The chain has TRBV18 and TRBJ1-3; a weak D match, TRBD1 (5 bases). In nucleotides, the CDR3 is TGTGCCAGCTCACCACCGAATCTCAGGGTCGCTGGAAACACCATATATTTT. Protein product: CASSPPNLRVAGNTIYF.